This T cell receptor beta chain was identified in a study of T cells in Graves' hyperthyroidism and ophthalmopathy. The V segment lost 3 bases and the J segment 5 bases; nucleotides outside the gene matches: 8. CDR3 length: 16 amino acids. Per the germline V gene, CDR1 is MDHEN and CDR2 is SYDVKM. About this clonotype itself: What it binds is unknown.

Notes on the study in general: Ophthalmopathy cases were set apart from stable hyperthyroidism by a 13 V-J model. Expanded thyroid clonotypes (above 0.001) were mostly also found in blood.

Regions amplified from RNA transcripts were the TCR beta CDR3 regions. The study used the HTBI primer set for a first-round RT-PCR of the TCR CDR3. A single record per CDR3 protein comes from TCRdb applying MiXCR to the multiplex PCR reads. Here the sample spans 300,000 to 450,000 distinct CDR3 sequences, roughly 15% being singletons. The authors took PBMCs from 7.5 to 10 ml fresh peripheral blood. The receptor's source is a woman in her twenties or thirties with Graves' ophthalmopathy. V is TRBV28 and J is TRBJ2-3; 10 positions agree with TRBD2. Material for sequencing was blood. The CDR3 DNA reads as TGTGCCAGCAGTTTCGGGCTAGCGGGGGCGAAAGATACGCAGTATTTT. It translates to CASSFGLAGAKDTQYF.